This T cell receptor beta chain is from a study of CD8+ T cells in alopecia areata. Researchers picked out CD4+ and CD8+ T cells from PBMCs by sorting. Germline-derived CDR1 and CDR2 are SGHVS and FNYEAQ. V dropped 5 bases and J dropped 2 bases, with 5 bases sitting between them. The CDR3 is 12 amino acids. Reverse transcription of extracted RNA yielded cDNA, which provided the sequencing template. Profiling relied on immunoSEQ multiplex PCR, and the TCRdb table lists in-frame clones only, not all of them. The sample shows 200,000 to 250,000 clones, roughly 50% of them seen only once. Study-wide results and limits: Affected scalp, especially in alopecia totalis/universalis, had a higher clonality than normal scalp did.

About this clone: The antigen remains undetermined.

The receptor comes from a human donor in good health. The J gene is TRBJ2-3, the V gene TRBV7-6; no firm D call. The sequenced sample consisted of CD8+ T cells sorted from blood. The CDR3 loop reads CASSPATDTQYF. Written as DNA, the CDR3 is TGTGCCAGCAGCCCCGCCACAGATACGCAGTATTTT.